This T cell receptor (beta chain) was retrieved from a study of long-term antiretroviral therapy in people with HIV. Study observations and caveats: Whichever time point was examined, clones expanded before ART dominated the repertoire.

Unmatched junction bases numbered 16, after V lost 2 bases and J lost 0 bases. The germline CDR1 and CDR2 sequences are SGHRS and YFSETQ. The CDR3 consists of 20 residues. Assay version v3.0 of immunoSEQ was used, and it was run at survey level. Target depth was 40,000-50,000 T-cell genomes per sample. This table comes from immunoSEQ multiplex PCR, and its TCRdb copy is limited to in-frame clones, with some not included. Among 25,000 to 30,000 clones listed, approximately 90% were seen once. As for this clone: Its antigen remains unidentified.

The sample in question was unsorted PBMCs, obtained 1.8 years after starting antiretroviral therapy. The TCR was taken from a woman aged 18-29 years with HIV. The chain combines TRBV5-1 with TRBJ2-7; 11 positions agree with TRBD2. The CDR3 protein is CASSFYQGTSGAWSSYEQYF. CDR3 sequence (DNA): TGCGCCAGCAGCTTCTATCAAGGGACTAGCGGAGCATGGAGCTCCTACGAGCAGTACTTC. The full variable domain, its missing parts supplied by reference TRBV5-1 and TRBJ2-7, is KAGVTQTPRYLIKTRGQQVTLSCSPISGHRSVSWYQQTPGQGLQFLFEYFSETQRNKGNFPGRFSGRQFSNSRSEMNVSTLELGDSALYLCASSFYQGTSGAWSSYEQYFGPGTRLTVT.